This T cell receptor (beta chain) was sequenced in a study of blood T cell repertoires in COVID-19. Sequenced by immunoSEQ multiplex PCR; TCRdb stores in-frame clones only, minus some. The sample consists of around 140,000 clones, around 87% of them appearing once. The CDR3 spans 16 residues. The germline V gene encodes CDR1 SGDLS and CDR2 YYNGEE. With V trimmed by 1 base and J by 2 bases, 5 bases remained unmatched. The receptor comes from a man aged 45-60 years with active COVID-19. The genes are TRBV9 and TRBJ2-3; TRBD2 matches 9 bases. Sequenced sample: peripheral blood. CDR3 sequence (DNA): TGTGCCAGCAGCGTATCTGAGCGGGGGGACACAGATACGCAGTATTTT. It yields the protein CASSVSERGDTDTQYF.